This TCR beta chain was retrieved from a study of blood T cell repertoires in COVID-19. Turning to the study itself: From T cells, B-cell-depleted T cells, or PBMCs came the material, which was cDNA or gDNA.

TCRdb's copy holds only in-frame clones and misses some; the assay was immunoSEQ multiplex PCR. The sample holds 150,000 to 190,000 clones, roughly 72% seen once. The sequence came from an elderly woman with acute or convalescent COVID-19. The sequenced material came from peripheral blood.

CDR3 sequence reads: CASSLRDRETQYF. The CDR3 bases are TGTGCCAGCAGCTTAAGGGACAGAGAGACCCAGTACTTC. This chain connects TRBV7-9 to TRBJ2-5, with 7 bases matching TRBD1. There are 13 residues in the CDR3. Germline CDR1 SEHNR, CDR2 FQNEAQ (reference sequence). The junction had 1 base not matched to a gene; V was cut back by 2 bases and J by 4 bases.